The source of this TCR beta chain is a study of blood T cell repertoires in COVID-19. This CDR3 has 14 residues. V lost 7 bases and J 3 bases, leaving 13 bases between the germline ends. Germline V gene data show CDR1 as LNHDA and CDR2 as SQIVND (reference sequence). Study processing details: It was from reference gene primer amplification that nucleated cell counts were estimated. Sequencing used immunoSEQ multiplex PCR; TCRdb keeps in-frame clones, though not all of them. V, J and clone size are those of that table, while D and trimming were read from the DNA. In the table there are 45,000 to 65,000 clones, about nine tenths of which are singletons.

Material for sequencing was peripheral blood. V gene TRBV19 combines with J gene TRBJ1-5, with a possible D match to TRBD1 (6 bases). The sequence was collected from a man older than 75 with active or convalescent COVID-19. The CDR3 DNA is TGTGCCAGTACCCGGGACACCATCAATCAGCCCCAGCATTTT. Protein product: CASTRDTINQPQHF.